This T cell receptor beta chain was obtained from a study of early T cells in non-severe SARS-CoV-2 infection. Looking at the study overall: The input, bulk RNA from unsorted whole blood, was sequenced, and chains were unpaired.

TCRdb redid the calling of the 5' RACE reads with MiXCR, one entry per CDR3 protein. The data show some 98,000 distinct CDR3 sequences, around 17% seen once. Ten or more counts support this clonotype. CDR1 is SGHAT and CDR2 is FQNNGV in the germline V gene. The CDR3 consists of 15 residues. With 1 base clipped from V and 4 bases from J, the junction kept 2 bases outside the gene matches. The source is an adult who was a healthcare worker with PCR-confirmed SARS-CoV-2 infection or an uninfected control (not recorded which). The rearrangement uses TRBV11-2 and TRBJ2-3, with 10 bases identical to TRBD1. Input material: whole blood. CDR3 in amino acids: CASSLVGQGADTQYF. CDR3 sequence (DNA): TGTGCCAGCAGCTTAGTAGGACAGGGGGCAGATACGCAGTATTTT.